These 19 T cell receptor beta chains came from one sample sequenced in a study of T cells in Graves' hyperthyroidism and ophthalmopathy. Using RNA transcripts as the source, TCR beta CDR3 regions were amplified. Primed by the HTBI set, a first-round RT-PCR was run on the TCR CDR3. TCRdb recomputed calls from the multiplex PCR reads with MiXCR, one row per CDR3 protein. The sample contains hundreds of thousands of distinct CDR3 sequences, roughly a third of which appear only once. The sample consisted of blood. The receptors were gathered from a woman aged 40-49 years with Graves' hyperthyroidism.

This clonotype was observed at least ten times. This chain links TRBV12-3 or TRBV12-4 with TRBJ1-1; D not resolved. Trimming pared 1 base from V and 6 bases from J, leaving 12 bases between. The CDR3 is 14 amino acids. For the CDR3, the DNA is TGTGCCAGCAGTTTAGTTGGGGAAGTCTCTGAAGCTTTCTTT. Translation: CASSLVGEVSEAFF.

This clonotype was recorded at least ten times. The rearrangement joins TRBV12-3 or TRBV12-4 to TRBJ1-2, with a weak D call TRBD1 (6 bases). V dropped 1 base and J dropped 5 bases, with 8 bases sitting between them. This CDR3 spans 13 amino acids. DNA of the CDR3: TGTGCCAGCAGTTTAGAGGGGGAGTATGGCTACACCTTC. Amino acid sequence: CASSLEGEYGYTF.

This clonotype came up many times. The CDR3 nucleotides read TGTGCCAGCAGCTTGATTGGAACTGAAGCTTTCTTT. Protein sequence: CASSLIGTEAFF. V usage is TRBV13 and J usage is TRBJ1-1; D is unresolved. The CDR3 consists of 12 residues. V dropped 3 bases and J dropped 5 bases, with 7 bases sitting between them. Germline V gene data show CDR1 as PRHDT and CDR2 as FYEKMQ (reference sequence). Filled out from reference TRBV13 and TRBJ1-1, the complete variable domain reads AAGVIQSPRHLIKEKRETATLKCYPIPRHDTVYWYQQGPGQDPQFLISFYEKMQSDKGSIPDRFSAQQFSDYHSELNMSSLELGDSALYFCASSLIGTEAFFGQGTRLTVV.

This sequence joins TRBV4-3 and TRBJ1-6; D unresolved. Germline V gene data show CDR1 as LGHNA and CDR2 as YSLEER. V was cut by 4 bases and J by 7 bases, with 11 bases left in between. CDR3 length: 14 amino acids. As DNA, the CDR3 is TGCGCCAGCAGCCTCTGGACGCAGAATTCACCCCTCCACTTT. This gives the protein CASSLWTQNSPLHF.

The rearrangement links TRBV19 to TRBJ1-2, with unresolved D. Between the trimmed V and J ends, which lost 9 bases and 4 bases, there was a span of 15 bases. The CDR3 covers 13 residues. CDR1 is LNHDA and CDR2 is SQIVND in the germline V gene (reference sequence). This CDR3 is CASGPRGSYGYTF. CDR3 in DNA: TGTGCCAGCGGGCCCCGAGGGAGCTATGGCTACACCTTC.

This clonotype has a count of ten or more. This chain links TRBV7-9 with TRBJ1-6, with 7 positions matching TRBD1. The CDR3 contains 13 residues. Germline assignment: CDR1 SEHNR and CDR2 FQNEAQ (reference sequence). V shed 8 bases and J 10 bases; nucleotides not matched to a gene: 8. CDR3: CASRDRVESPLHF. CDR3 bases: TGTGCCAGCCGAGACAGGGTAGAATCACCCCTCCACTTT.

Comment on this clonotype: One junction end disagrees with the germline gene, perhaps due to a read error. J is TRBJ1-4 and V is TRBV7-2; D may be TRBD1 (5 bases). This CDR3 comprises 19 residues. CDR1 is SGHTA, CDR2 FQGNSA, per germline. Here the CDR3 reads CASSQDGTVRGATNEKLFF. CDR3 DNA sequence: TGCGCCAGCAGCCAAGATGGAACGGTGCGGGGGGCAACTAATGAAAAACTGTTTTTT. Drawing the rest from reference TRBV7-2 and TRBJ1-4, the complete variable domain is GAGVSQSPSNKVTEKGKDVELRCDPISGHTALYWYRQSLGQGLEFLIYFQGNSAPDKSGLPSDRFSAERTGGSVSTLTIQRTQQEDSAVYLCASSQDGTVRGATNEKLFFGSGTQLSVL.

This clonotype was observed at least ten times. The rearrangement links TRBV19 to TRBJ2-7; D might be TRBD2 (6 bases). Germline V gene lookup returns CDR1 LNHDA and CDR2 SQIVND (reference sequence). The V gene lost 3 bases and the J gene lost 0 bases, with 12 bases spanning the gap. CDR3 size: 15 residues. The CDR3: CASSISSGNSYEQYF. For the CDR3, the DNA is TGTGCCAGTAGTATTAGTAGCGGTAACTCCTACGAGCAGTACTTC.

There are many counts of this clonotype. V is TRBV6-5 and J is TRBJ1-5; 7 positions match TRBD1. V lost 7 bases to trimming and J lost 4 bases; unmatched junction nucleotides: 13. The CDR3 has 16 amino acids. Germline loops: CDR1 MNHEY, CDR2 SVGAGI. The CDR3 DNA is TGTGCCAGCACCGAGTCTCAGAACAGGGGAAATCAGCCCCAGCATTTT. It specifies CASTESQNRGNQPQHF.

Concerning this clonotype itself: This may arise from a read error, as a much more abundant clone is one base away. The chain couples TRBV7-9 to TRBJ1-1, with D possibly matching TRBD1 (6 bases). Per the germline V gene, CDR1 is SEHNR and CDR2 is FQNEAQ (reference sequence). This CDR3 is 15 amino acids long. CDR3 nucleotide sequence: TGTGCCGGCAGTTACCCCAGGGGAAGGAACACTGAAGCTTTCTTT. Its translation is CAGSYPRGRNTEAFF.

This clonotype was observed many times. The chain recombines TRBV20-1 with TRBJ1-1; no firm D call. Germline V gives CDR1 DFQATT, CDR2 SNEGSKA (reference sequence). This CDR3 is 13 amino acids long. Trimming cost V 2 bases and J 2 bases, with 9 bases left between them. The chain's CDR3 is CSARQPSNTEAFF. The CDR3 DNA sequence: TGCAGTGCTAGACAGCCATCAAACACTGAAGCTTTCTTT.

The sample holds a few counts of this clonotype. The chain links TRBV19 to TRBJ2-5, with D perhaps assigned TRBD1 or TRBD2 (5 bases each). The germline V and J ends were trimmed by 3 bases and 1 base, with 9 bases remaining between them. This CDR3 has 14 amino acids. Germline lookup yields CDR1 LNHDA and CDR2 SQIVND (reference sequence). The CDR3 DNA reads TGTGCCAGTAGTATCGGGGCTGGCCAAGAGACCCAGTACTTC. Its protein product is CASSIGAGQETQYF.

The table lists this clonotype with a few counts. The rearrangement links TRBV7-2 to TRBJ2-5; 7 bases line up with TRBD1. V gave up 4 bases and J gave up 2 bases; unmatched junction bases: 4. Germline CDR1 and CDR2: SGHTA and FQGNSA. The CDR3 has 14 amino acids. The CDR3 region has the DNA TGTGCCAGCAGCTGGGACAGCTATCAAGAGACCCAGTACTTC. As protein: CASSWDSYQETQYF.

This clonotype was found many times. J is TRBJ1-1 and V is TRBV10-3; a possible D gene is TRBD1 (6 bases). The CDR3 length is 13 residues. Germline CDR1 reads ENHRY; CDR2 reads SYGVKD. The V end lost 10 bases, the J end lost 0 bases, and 12 bases lay between the germline ends. The CDR3 region has the DNA TGTGCCACGTCGGGACAACTGAACACTGAAGCTTTCTTT. As protein: CATSGQLNTEAFF.

The chain employs TRBV11-2 and TRBJ1-2; D is perhaps TRBD1 (6 bases). Trimming left V 0 bases short and J 7 bases short, with 21 bases between. The CDR3 extends over 17 amino acids. Germline V CDR1 and CDR2: SGHAT, FQNNGV. The CDR3 reads CASSLDPGQGSVPGYTF. The DNA of the CDR3 is TGTGCCAGCAGCTTAGACCCCGGGCAGGGGTCAGTTCCTGGCTACACCTTC.

This clonotype came up many times. V gene TRBV10-1 combines with J gene TRBJ2-5; 9 bases line up with TRBD2. The germline V gene encodes CDR1 WNHNN and CDR2 SYGVQD (reference sequence). The CDR3 contains 15 residues. V was clipped by 4 bases and J by 2 bases; unmatched bases: 5. CDR3 sequence reads: CASSGLAEGQETQYF. DNA for the CDR3: TGCGCCAGCAGTGGACTAGCGGAGGGACAAGAGACCCAGTACTTC.

This clonotype was found many times. The chain links TRBV12-3 or TRBV12-4 to TRBJ1-3; D might be TRBD1 (5 bases). Deletions cut 6 bases from V and 4 bases from J, with 13 bases between. The CDR3 is 14 residues long. The CDR3 bases are TGTGCCAGCAGACTGGGACTGTCAGGAAACACCATATATTTT. It codes for CASRLGLSGNTIYF.

The chain uses TRBV11-2 and TRBJ2-5, with D possibly being TRBD2 (5 bases). The CDR3 has 13 residues. The V gene lost 5 bases and the J gene lost 10 bases, with 17 bases spanning the gap. CDR1 is SGHAT, CDR2 FQNNGV, per germline. The CDR3 loop reads CASSPRLGVDQYF. For the CDR3, the DNA is TGTGCCAGCAGCCCCCGGCTCGGGGTTGACCAGTACTTC.

The chain links TRBV25-1 to TRBJ2-3; D is perhaps TRBD2 (5 bases). The V end was cut by 6 bases, the J end by 5 bases, with 15 bases between. This CDR3 contains 14 residues. CDR1 is MGHDK, CDR2 SYGVNS, per germline. Written as DNA, the CDR3 is TGTGCCAGCAGCCCCGGAAGGGAGATAGATACGCAGTATTTT. Its translation is CASSPGREIDTQYF.